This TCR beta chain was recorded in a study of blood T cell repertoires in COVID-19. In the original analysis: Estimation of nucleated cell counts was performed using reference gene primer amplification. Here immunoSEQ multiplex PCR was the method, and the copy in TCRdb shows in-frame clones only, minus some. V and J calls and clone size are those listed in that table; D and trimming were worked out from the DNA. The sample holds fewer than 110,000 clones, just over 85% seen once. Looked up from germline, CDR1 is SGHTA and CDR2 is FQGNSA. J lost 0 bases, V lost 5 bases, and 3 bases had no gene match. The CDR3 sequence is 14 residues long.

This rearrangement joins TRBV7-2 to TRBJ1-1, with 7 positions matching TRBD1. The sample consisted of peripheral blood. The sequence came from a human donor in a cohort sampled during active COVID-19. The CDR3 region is CASSLQGLNTEAFF. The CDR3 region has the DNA TGTGCCAGCAGCCTACAGGGGTTGAACACTGAAGCTTTCTTT.